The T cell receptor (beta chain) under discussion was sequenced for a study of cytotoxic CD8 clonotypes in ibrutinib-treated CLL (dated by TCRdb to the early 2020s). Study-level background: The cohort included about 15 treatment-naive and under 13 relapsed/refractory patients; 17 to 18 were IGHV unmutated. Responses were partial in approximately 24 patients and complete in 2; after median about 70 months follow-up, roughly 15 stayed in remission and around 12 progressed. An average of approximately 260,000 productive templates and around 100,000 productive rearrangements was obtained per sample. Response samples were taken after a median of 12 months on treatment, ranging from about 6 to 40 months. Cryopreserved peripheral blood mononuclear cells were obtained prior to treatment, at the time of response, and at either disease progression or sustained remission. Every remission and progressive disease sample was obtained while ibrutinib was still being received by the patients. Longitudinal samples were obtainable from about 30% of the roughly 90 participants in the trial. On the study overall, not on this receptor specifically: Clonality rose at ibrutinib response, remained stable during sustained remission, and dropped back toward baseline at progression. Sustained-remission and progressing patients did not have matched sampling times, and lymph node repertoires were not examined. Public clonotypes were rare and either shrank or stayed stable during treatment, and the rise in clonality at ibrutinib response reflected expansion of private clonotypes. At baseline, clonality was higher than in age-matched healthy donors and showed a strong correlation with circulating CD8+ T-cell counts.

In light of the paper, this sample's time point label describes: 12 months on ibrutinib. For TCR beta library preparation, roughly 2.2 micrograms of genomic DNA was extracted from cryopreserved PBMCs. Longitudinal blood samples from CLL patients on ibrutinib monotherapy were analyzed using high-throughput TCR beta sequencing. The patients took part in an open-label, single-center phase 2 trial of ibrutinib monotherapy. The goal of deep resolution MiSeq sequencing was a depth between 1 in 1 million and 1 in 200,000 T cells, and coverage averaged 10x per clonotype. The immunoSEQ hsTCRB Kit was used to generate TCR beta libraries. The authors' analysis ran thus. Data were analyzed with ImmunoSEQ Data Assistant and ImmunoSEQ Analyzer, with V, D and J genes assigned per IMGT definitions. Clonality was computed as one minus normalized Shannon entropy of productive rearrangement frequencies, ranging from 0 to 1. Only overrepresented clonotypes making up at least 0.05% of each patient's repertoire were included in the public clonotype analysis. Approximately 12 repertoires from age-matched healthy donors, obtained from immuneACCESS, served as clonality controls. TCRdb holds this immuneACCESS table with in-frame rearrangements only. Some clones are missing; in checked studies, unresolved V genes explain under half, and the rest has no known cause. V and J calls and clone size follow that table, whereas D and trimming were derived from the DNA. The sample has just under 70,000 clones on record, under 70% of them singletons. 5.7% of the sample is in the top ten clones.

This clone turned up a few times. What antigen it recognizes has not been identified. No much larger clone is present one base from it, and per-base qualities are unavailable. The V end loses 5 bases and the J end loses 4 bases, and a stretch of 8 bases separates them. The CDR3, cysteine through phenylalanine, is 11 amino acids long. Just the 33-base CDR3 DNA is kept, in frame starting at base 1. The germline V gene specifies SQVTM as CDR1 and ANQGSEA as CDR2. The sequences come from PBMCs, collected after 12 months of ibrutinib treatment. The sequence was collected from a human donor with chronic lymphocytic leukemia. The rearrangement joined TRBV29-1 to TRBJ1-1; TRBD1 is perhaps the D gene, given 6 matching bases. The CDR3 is CSVYRATEAFF. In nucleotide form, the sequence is TGCAGCGTTTACAGGGCCACTGAAGCTTTCTTT. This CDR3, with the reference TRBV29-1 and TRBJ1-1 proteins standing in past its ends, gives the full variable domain SAVISQKPSRDICQRGTSLTIQCQVDSQVTMMFWYRQQPGQSLTLIATANQGSEATYESGFVIDKFPISRPNLTFSTLTVSNMSPEDSSIYLCSVYRATEAFFGQGTRLTVV.